This is a list of T cell receptor beta chains from one sample in a study of blood T cell repertoires in COVID-19. Produced via immunoSEQ multiplex PCR; TCRdb's table is partial and in-frame only. The data contain over 130,000 clones, around 89% of them singletons. Sequenced input: peripheral blood. All receptors come from a human donor in a cohort sampled during active COVID-19. CDR3s include the opening cysteine and the closing phenylalanine or tryptophan. A D gene is named only where the DNA matches it firmly. Size is stated for part of the rows, as once, few or many counts, or as a class when the clone is expanded.

CDR3 DNA,CDR3 protein,V gene,J gene,CDR3 length,clone size,D gene
TGTGCCAGCAGCCCCCGGGGGGGTGCCCCAGCTTTCTTT,CASSPRGGAPAFF,TRBV3-1/TRBV3-2,TRBJ1-1,13,.,.
TGTGCCAGCTCGCCCCAGGGAAACTATGGCTACACCTTC,CASSPQGNYGYTF,TRBV18,TRBJ1-2,13,.,.
TGTGCCAGCAGCTTGGGACAGGTGGGAACTGAAGCTTTCTTT,CASSLGQVGTEAFF,TRBV5-4,TRBJ1-1,14,.,.
TGTGCCATCAGCTGGGACAGCTATGGCTACACCTTC,CAISWDSYGYTF,TRBV10-3,TRBJ1-2,12,.,TRBD1
TGCGCCAGCAGCTTGTTCGGGACAGGTGTGGACACTGAAGCTTTCTTT,CASSLFGTGVDTEAFF,TRBV5-1,TRBJ1-1,16,.,TRBD1
TGTGCCAGCAGCCCAGACACGGACATCGAGACCCAGTACTTC,CASSPDTDIETQYF,TRBV4-2,TRBJ2-5,14,few,.
TGTGCCAGTAGTATAGTGGGCAACCCCACAGATACGCAGTATTTT,CASSIVGNPTDTQYF,TRBV19,TRBJ2-3,15,.,.
TGTGCCAGCAGCTTAGATCGTACAGGCTGCTCCTTC,CASSLDRTGCSF,TRBV11-2,TRBJ1-2,12,.,.
TGTGCCAGCAGCGTAGACTCGGGACAGCCCTCGCTTAACTATGGCTACACCTTC,CASSVDSGQPSLNYGYTF,TRBV9,TRBJ1-2,18,.,TRBD1
TGTGCCTTCGCGGGGATGGGGTACGAGCAGTACTTC,CAFAGMGYEQYF,TRBV30,TRBJ2-7,12,.,.
TGTGCCTGGAGTGTAGTTCCGGGGTTCTACGAGCAGTACTTC,CAWSVVPGFYEQYF,TRBV30,TRBJ2-7,14,.,.
TGTGCCAGCAGCGGCGGGACTTCAACTTCGGAGACCCAGTACTTC,CASSGGTSTSETQYF,TRBV7-3,TRBJ2-5,15,.,.
TGTGCCAGCATTTTCGGACAACTCACTGAAGCTTTCTTT,CASIFGQLTEAFF,TRBV2,TRBJ1-1,13,.,.
TGTGCCAGCAGCCTCACCGGGACTACTTACAATGAGCAGTTCTTC,CASSLTGTTYNEQFF,TRBV5-4,TRBJ2-1,15,.,TRBD2
TGTGCCAGCAGGCGACAGGGTTACACTGAAGCTTTCTTT,CASRRQGYTEAFF,TRBV6-5,TRBJ1-1,13,.,TRBD1
TGTGCCAGCAGTGATAGCTTGGATAGGGGTCAGCCCCAGCATTTT,CASSDSLDRGQPQHF,TRBV6-1,TRBJ1-5,15,.,.
TGTGCCAGCAGCCAGACAGGGGGCCGGCTGAACACTGAAGCTTTCTTT,CASSQTGGRLNTEAFF,TRBV2,TRBJ1-1,16,.,TRBD1
TGTGCCAGCAGCGCACGGACAGGGCCCTACGAGCAGTACTTC,CASSARTGPYEQYF,TRBV9,TRBJ2-7,14,.,TRBD1
TGTGCCAGCAGCTCGCCGAGGAATTTTGGAAAACTGTTTTTT,CASSSPRNFGKLFF,TRBV11-1,TRBJ1-4,14,.,.
TGTGCCAGCAGTTACGTAGAAGCAGATACGCAGTATTTT,CASSYVEADTQYF,TRBV6-5,TRBJ2-3,13,.,.
TGTGCCAGCAGCCAAGACCAGCGGTCTGCGTATTTT,CASSQDQRSAYF,TRBV4-2,TRBJ2-3,12,.,.
TGTGCCAGCAGCTTAGGCGAGGTGGGGCAGTATTTT,CASSLGEVGQYF,TRBV7-9,TRBJ2-3,12,.,.
TGCGCCAGCAGCTTGGACCCGGGGGGCTCACCCCTCCACTTT,CASSLDPGGSPLHF,TRBV5-1,TRBJ1-6,14,few,.
TGTGCCAGCAGCGAAGGGACAGGGAGGACCGGGGAGCTGTTTTTT,CASSEGTGRTGELFF,TRBV7-3,TRBJ2-2,15,few,TRBD1
TGCGCCAGCAGCTTGGTCCAGTCCCTTTCCTACAATGAGCAGTTCTTC,CASSLVQSLSYNEQFF,TRBV5-1,TRBJ2-1,16,.,.
TGTGCCAGCAGTCGGACAGCGCTCCTTGCAACTAATGAAAAACTGTTTTTT,CASSRTALLATNEKLFF,TRBV27,TRBJ1-4,17,few,.
TGTGCCAGCAGCCAATTAGCGGGGGGCAGAGATACGCAGTATTTT,CASSQLAGGRDTQYF,TRBV11-2,TRBJ2-3,15,.,TRBD2
TGTGCCAGCAGCGTGACAGGGGGACAGCCCCAGCATTTT,CASSVTGGQPQHF,TRBV7-3,TRBJ1-5,13,.,TRBD1
TGTGCCAGTAGTATAGGAGACAGGGTCCAGGGACTTGAAGCTTTCTTT,CASSIGDRVQGLEAFF,TRBV19,TRBJ1-1,16,.,TRBD1
TGTGCCAGCAGCGTAGGGACTCAAGAGACCCAGTACTTC,CASSVGTQETQYF,TRBV9,TRBJ2-5,13,.,.
TGTGTTTCTCTCAGGGGGCCTGAAGCTTTCTTT,CVSLRGPEAFF,TRBV6-5,TRBJ1-1,11,once,TRBD1
TGTGCCTGGAGTGGGGCGGGGGACACCGGCTACACCTTC,CAWSGAGDTGYTF,TRBV30,TRBJ1-2,13,.,.
TGTGCCAGCAGCTTCTCCACTGAAGCTTTCTTT,CASSFSTEAFF,TRBV5-4,TRBJ1-1,11,.,.
TGCGCCAGCAGGCAGGGACAGGGTACTGGAAACACCATATATTTT,CASRQGQGTGNTIYF,TRBV5-1,TRBJ1-3,15,.,TRBD1